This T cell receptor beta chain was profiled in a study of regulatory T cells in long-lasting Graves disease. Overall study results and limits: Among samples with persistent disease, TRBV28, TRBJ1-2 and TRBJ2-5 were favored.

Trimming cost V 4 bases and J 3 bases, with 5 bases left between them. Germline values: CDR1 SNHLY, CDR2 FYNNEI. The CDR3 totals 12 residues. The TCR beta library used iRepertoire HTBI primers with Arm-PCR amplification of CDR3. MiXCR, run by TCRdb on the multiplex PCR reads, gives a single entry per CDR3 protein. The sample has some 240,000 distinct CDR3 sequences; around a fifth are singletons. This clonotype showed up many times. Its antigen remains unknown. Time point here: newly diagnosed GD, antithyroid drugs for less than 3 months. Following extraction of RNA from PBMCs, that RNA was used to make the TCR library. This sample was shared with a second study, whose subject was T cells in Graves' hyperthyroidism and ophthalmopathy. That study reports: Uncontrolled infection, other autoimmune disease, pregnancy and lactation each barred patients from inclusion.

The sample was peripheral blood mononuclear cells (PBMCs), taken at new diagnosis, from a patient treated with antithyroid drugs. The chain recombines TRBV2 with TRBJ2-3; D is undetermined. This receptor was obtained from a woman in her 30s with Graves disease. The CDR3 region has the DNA TGTGCCAGCAGTGCCCAGACAGATACGCAGTATTTT. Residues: CASSAQTDTQYF. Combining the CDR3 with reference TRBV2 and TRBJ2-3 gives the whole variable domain EPEVTQTPSHQVTQMGQEVILRCVPISNHLYFYWYRQILGQKVEFLVSFYNNEISEKSEIFDDQFSVERPDGSNFTLKIRSTKLEDSAMYFCASSAQTDTQYFGPGTRLTVL.